Given below is one TCR beta chain in context. Its recognized antigen is unknown. The sample holds no much larger clone one base away, and base qualities are not on file. The CDR3 measures 13 amino acids from cysteine to phenylalanine. Only the CDR3 DNA is retained, 39 bases long and in frame from the first base. The junction shows trimming of 4 bases on V and 6 bases on J, and the gene matches do not reach 5 bases of it. CDR1 and CDR2 (SGHTA, FQGTGA) derive from the germline V gene. Flow cytometry had shown CD8+CD57+ cell expansion in the patients selected for sequencing. Every patient had a diagnosis of severe acquired aplastic anemia based on International Study of Aplastic Anemia and Agranulocytosis and Camitta criteria. At the time blood was sampled, none of the patients had received any therapy. In the study, sorted CD4+ and CD8+ blood T cells from patients with severe aplastic anemia and from healthy subjects underwent deep sequencing of TCR repertoires. In the USA, patient enrollment took place under clinicaltrials.gov protocols 00001620, 01623167, 00001397, 00071045, 00081523 and 00961064. Ficoll-Paque density gradient centrifugation was used to isolate peripheral blood mononuclear cells. Before DNA extraction, CD4+ and CD8+ T cells were sorted by FACS or by magnetic beads.

This entry is derived from a study of CD8+CD57+ T cells in acquired aplastic anemia (dated by TCRdb to the late 2010s). In terms of the full investigation: On average, sorted CD4+ and CD8+ cells yielded approximately 3 ug of extracted DNA, with a range of roughly 0.18 to 30 ug. CD8+CD57+ expansion was defined as a frequency above the mean frequency observed in healthy subjects.

TCR beta VDJ combination and CDR3 sequence profiling used genomic DNA as the template. TCR repertoire sequencing was run on an Illumina HiSeq 2000. Under the source paper's analysis protocol: Repertoire assessment relied on Simpson's diversity index, CDR3 size and DJ length profiles, and TRBV/TRBJ rearrangement plots. The most abundant DNA sequence in the deep sequencing data was taken as the immunodominant clone. CDR3 amino acid sequences were checked for sharing between subjects and were compared against published repertoires and the VDJdb database. TCRdb reprocessed the public reads (quality trimming at Q25 with fastp, clone calling with MiXCR) and kept in-frame beta chains. Each entry is one CDR3 protein sequence, shown with its most common DNA and genes. These V and J calls rely on TCRdb rather than the paper's analysis. The sample contains hundreds of thousands of distinct CDR3 sequences, about 50% of them found a single time. Of the sample, 1% to 1.5% falls within the top ten clones.

Overall study results and their limits: No significant difference in CD8+ Simpson's diversity was found between patients and healthy controls (P=0.060). Although roughly 29 CD8+ CDR3 sequences were shared by patients and controls, these sequences appeared highly expressed in patients and within the immunodominant clones of patients.

The sequence links TRBV7-3 to TRBJ2-7; TRBD2 lines up with 8 middle nucleotides. The sequence derives from a human donor with aplastic anemia. The specimen sequenced was sorted CD4+, CD8+, or CD8+CD57+ T cells (not recorded which) from PBMCs. The CDR3 reads as follows: CASSWAGGVEQYF. The nucleotides are TGTGCCAGCAGCTGGGCGGGAGGTGTCGAGCAGTACTTC. Where the CDR3 stops, the reference TRBV7-3 and TRBJ2-7 genes take over; the full variable domain is GAGVSQTPSNKVTEKGKYVELRCDPISGHTALYWYRQSLGQGPEFLIYFQGTGAADDSGLPNDRFFAVRPEGSVSTLKIQRTERGDSAVYLCASSWAGGVEQYFGPGTRLTVT.